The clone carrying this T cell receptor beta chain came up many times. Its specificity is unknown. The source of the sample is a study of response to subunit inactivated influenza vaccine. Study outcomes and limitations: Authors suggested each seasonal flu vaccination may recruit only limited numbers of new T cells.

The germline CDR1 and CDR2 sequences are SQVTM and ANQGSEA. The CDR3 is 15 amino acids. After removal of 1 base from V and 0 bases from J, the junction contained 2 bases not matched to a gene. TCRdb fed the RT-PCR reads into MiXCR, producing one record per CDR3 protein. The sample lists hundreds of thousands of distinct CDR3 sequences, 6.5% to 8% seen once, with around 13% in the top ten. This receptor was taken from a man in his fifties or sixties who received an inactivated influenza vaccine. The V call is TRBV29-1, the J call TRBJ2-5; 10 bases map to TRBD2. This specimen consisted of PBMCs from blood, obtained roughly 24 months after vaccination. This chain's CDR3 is CSVEGLAGYQETQYF. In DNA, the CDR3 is TGCAGCGTTGAAGGACTAGCGGGCTACCAAGAGACCCAGTACTTC.